This TCR beta chain emerged from a study of T cell changes during pregnancy in multiple sclerosis. Per the germline V gene, CDR1 is SGHVS and CDR2 is FQNEAQ. The J segment lost 0 bases and the V segment lost 5 bases, leaving 6 bases of the junction unmatched. There are 16 residues in the CDR3. This clone was picked up a small number of times. The method was immunoSEQ multiplex PCR; TCRdb's version includes in-frame clones alone and lacks a portion of them. Of about 32,000 clones listed, roughly nine tenths are singletons. The chain couples TRBV7-8 to TRBJ1-2; 10 bases fit TRBD1. Sequenced material: CD8+ T cells from peripheral blood mononuclear cells, taken in the first trimester of pregnancy. The sequence was collected from a female donor with multiple sclerosis, enrolled in a pregnancy study. The CDR3 reads CASSPDRGGSNYGYTF. The CDR3 DNA is TGTGCCAGCAGCCCGGACAGGGGGGGCTCTAACTATGGCTACACCTTC.